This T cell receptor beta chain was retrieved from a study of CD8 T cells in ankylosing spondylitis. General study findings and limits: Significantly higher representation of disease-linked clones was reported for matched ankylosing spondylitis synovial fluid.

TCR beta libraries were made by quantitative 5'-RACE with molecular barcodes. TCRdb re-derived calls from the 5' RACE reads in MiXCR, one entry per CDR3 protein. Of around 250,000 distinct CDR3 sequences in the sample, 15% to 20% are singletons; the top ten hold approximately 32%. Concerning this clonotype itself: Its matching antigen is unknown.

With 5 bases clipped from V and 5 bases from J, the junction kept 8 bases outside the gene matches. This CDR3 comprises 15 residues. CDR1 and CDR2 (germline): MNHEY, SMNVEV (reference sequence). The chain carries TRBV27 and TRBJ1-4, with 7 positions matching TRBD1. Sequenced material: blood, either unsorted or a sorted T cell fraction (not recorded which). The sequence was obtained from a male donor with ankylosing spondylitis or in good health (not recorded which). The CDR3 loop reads CASSPDRARNEKLFF. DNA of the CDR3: TGTGCCAGCAGTCCCGACAGGGCAAGAAATGAAAAACTGTTTTTT. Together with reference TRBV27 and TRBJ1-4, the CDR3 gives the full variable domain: EAQVTQNPRYLITVTGKKLTVTCSQNMNHEYMSWYRQDPGLGLRQIYYSMNVEVTDKGDVPEGYKVSRKEKRNFPLILESPSPNQTSLYFCASSPDRARNEKLFFGSGTQLSVL.